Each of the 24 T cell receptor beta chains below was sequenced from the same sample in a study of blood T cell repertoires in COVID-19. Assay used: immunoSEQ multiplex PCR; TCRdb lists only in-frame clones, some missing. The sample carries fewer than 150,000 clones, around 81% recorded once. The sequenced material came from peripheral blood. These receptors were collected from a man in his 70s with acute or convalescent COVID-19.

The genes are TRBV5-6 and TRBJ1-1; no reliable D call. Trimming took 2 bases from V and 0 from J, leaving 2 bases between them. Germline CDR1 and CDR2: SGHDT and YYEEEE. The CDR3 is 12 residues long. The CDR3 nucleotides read TGTGCCAGCAGCTTCATGAACACTGAAGCTTTCTTT. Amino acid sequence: CASSFMNTEAFF.

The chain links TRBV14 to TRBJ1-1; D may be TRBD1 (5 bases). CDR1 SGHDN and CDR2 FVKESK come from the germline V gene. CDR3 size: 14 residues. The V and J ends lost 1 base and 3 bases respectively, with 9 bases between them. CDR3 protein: CASSQVPGHTEAFF. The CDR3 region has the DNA TGTGCCAGCAGCCAAGTCCCAGGGCACACTGAAGCTTTCTTT.

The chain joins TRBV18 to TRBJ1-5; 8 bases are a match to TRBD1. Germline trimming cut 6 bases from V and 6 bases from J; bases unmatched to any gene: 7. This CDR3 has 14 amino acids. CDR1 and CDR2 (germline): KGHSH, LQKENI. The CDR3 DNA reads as TGTGCCAGCTCTACGGACAGGGCCAGTCAGCCCCAGCATTTT. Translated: CASSTDRASQPQHF.

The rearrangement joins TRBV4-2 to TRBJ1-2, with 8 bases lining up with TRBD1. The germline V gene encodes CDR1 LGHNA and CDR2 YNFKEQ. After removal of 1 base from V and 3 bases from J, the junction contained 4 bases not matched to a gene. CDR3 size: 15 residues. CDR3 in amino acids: CASSQVGQGDYGYTF. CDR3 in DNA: TGTGCCAGCAGCCAAGTAGGACAGGGTGACTATGGCTACACCTTC.

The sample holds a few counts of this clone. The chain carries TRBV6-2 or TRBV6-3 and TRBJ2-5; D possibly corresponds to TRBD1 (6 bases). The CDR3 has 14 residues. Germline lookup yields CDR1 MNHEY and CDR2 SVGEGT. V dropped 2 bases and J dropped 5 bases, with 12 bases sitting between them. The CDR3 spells CASSYVQGIETQYF. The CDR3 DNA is TGTGCCAGCAGTTACGTACAGGGAATTGAGACCCAGTACTTC.

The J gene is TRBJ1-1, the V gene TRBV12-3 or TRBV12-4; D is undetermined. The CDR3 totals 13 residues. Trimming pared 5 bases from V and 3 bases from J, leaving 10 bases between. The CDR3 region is CASSQLRDTEAFF. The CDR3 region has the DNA TGTGCCAGCAGTCAACTTCGGGACACTGAAGCTTTCTTT.

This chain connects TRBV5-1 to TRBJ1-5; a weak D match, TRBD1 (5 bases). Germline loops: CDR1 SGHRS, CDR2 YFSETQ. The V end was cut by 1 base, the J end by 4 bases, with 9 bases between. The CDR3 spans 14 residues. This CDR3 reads CASSLSGINQPQHF. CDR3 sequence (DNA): TGCGCCAGCAGCTTGTCAGGGATTAATCAGCCCCAGCATTTT.

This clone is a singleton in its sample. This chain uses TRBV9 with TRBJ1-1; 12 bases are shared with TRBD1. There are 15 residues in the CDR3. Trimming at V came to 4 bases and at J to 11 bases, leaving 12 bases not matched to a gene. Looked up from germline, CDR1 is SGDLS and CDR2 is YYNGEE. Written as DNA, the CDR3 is TGTGCCAGCAGCCCCCGGGGACAGGGGGCCCAACGGGCTTTCTTT. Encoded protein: CASSPRGQGAQRAFF. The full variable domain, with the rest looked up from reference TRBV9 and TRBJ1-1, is DSGVTQTPKHLITATGQRVTLRCSPRSGDLSVYWYQQSLDQGLQFLIQYYNGEERAKGNILERFSAQQFPDLHSELNLSSLELGDSALYFCASSPRGQGAQRAFFGQGTRLTVV.

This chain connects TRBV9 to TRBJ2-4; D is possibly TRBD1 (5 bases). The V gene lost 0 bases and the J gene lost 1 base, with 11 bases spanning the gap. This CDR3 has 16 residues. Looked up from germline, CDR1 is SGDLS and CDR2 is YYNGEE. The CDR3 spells CASSVELPGAKNIQYF. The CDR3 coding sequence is TGTGCCAGCAGCGTAGAACTTCCAGGGGCCAAAAACATTCAGTACTTC.

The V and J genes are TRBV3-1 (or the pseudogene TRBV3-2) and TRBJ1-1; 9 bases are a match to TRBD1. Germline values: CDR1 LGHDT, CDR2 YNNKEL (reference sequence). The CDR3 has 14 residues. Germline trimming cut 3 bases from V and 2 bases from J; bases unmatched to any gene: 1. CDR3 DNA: TGTGCCAGCAGCCAGGGACAGGGCAACACTGAAGCTTTCTTT. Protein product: CASSQGQGNTEAFF.

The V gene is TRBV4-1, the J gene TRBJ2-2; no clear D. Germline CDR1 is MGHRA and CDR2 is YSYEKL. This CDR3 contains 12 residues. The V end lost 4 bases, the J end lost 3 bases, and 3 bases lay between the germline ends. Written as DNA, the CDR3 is TGCGCCAGCAGCCCATACACCGGGGAGCTGTTTTTT. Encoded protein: CASSPYTGELFF.

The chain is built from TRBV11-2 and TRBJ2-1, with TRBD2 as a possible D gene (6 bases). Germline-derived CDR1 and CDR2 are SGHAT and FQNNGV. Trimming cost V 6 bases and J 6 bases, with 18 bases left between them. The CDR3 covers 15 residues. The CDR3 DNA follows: TGTGCCAGCAGTTTTATGGGGGGACGGCTCAATGAGCAGTTCTTC. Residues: CASSFMGGRLNEQFF.

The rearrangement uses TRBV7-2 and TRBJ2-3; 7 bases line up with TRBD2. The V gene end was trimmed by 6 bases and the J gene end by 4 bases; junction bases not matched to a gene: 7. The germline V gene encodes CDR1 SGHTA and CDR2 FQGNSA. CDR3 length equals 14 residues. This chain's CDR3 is CASRRTSNADTQYF. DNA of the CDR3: TGTGCCAGCAGACGGACTAGTAACGCAGATACGCAGTATTTT.

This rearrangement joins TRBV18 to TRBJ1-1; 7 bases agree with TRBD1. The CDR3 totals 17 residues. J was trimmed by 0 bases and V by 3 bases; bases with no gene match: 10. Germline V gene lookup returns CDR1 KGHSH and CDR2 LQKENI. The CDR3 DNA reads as TGTGCCAGCTCACCGCTCCCGGGACAGACCATGAACACTGAAGCTTTCTTT. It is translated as CASSPLPGQTMNTEAFF.

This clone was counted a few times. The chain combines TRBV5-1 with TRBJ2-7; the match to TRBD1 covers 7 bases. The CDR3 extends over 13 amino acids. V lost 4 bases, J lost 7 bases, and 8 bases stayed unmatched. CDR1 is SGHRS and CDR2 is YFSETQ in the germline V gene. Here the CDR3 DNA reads TGCGCCAGCAGCGAAACGGGACAGAGTGAGCAGTACTTC. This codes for CASSETGQSEQYF.

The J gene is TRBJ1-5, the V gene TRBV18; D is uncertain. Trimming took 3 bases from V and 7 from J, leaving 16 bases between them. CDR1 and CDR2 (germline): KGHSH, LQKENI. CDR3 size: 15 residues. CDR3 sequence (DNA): TGTGCCAGCTCACCCTACCTCCCAAGTAACCAGCCCCAGCATTTT. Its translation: CASSPYLPSNQPQHF.

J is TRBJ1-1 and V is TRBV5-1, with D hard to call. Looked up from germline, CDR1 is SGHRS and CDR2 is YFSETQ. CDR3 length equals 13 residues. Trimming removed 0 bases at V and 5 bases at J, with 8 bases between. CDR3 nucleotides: TGCGCCAGCAGCTTGGGGGCACGGACTGAAGCTTTCTTT. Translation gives CASSLGARTEAFF.

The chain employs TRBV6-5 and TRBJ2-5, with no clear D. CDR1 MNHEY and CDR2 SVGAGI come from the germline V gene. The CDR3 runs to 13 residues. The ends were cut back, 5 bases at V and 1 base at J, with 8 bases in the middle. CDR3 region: CASSLQSQETQYF. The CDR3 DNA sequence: TGTGCCAGCAGTCTTCAGTCCCAAGAGACCCAGTACTTC.

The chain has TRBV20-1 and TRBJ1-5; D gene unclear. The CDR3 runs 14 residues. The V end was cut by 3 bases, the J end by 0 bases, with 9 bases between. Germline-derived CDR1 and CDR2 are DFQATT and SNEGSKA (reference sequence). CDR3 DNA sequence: TGCAGTGCTAGTCCCGGGAGTAGCAATCAGCCCCAGCATTTT. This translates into CSASPGSSNQPQHF.

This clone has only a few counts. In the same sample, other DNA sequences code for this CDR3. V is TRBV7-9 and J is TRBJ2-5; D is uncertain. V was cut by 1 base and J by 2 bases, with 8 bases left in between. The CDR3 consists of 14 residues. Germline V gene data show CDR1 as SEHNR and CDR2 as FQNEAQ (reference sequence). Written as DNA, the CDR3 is TGTGCCAGCAGCTTAGGCGGATTACAAGAGACCCAGTACTTC. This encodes CASSLGGLQETQYF.

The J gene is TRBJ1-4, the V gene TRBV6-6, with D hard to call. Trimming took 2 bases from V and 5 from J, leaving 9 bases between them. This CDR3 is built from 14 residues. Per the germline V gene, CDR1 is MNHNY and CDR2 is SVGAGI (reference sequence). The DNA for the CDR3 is TGTGCCAGCAGTTACGGGCTCGCAAATGAAAAACTGTTTTTT. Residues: CASSYGLANEKLFF.

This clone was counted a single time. The CDR3 nucleotides are TGTGCCAGCAGCCGCCCAGGGGCGAACACCGGGGAGCTGTTTTTT. Translation: CASSRPGANTGELFF. The V gene is TRBV13, the J gene TRBJ2-2; maybe TRBD1 (6 bases). The V end was cut by 5 bases, the J end by 0 bases, with 10 bases between. CDR3 size: 15 residues. CDR1 is PRHDT, CDR2 FYEKMQ, per germline (reference sequence). Filled out from reference TRBV13 and TRBJ2-2, the complete variable domain reads AAGVIQSPRHLIKEKRETATLKCYPIPRHDTVYWYQQGPGQDPQFLISFYEKMQSDKGSIPDRFSAQQFSDYHSELNMSSLELGDSALYFCASSRPGANTGELFFGEGSRLTVL.

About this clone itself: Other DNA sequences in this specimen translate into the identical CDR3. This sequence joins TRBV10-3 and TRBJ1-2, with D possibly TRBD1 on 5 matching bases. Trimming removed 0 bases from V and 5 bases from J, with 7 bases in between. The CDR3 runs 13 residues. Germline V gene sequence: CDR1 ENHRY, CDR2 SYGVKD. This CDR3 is CAISESPGYGYTF. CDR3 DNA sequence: TGTGCCATCAGTGAGTCACCAGGGTATGGCTACACCTTC.

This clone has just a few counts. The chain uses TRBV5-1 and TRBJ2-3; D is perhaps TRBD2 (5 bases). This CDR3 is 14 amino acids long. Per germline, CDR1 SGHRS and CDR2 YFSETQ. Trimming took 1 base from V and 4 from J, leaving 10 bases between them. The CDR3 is CASSLNSEADTQYF. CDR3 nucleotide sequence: TGCGCCAGCAGCTTGAATAGCGAGGCAGATACGCAGTATTTT. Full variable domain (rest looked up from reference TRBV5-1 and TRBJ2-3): KAGVTQTPRYLIKTRGQQVTLSCSPISGHRSVSWYQQTPGQGLQFLFEYFSETQRNKGNFPGRFSGRQFSNSRSEMNVSTLELGDSALYLCASSLNSEADTQYFGPGTRLTVL.